This paragraph reports one TCR beta chain. Antigen specificity is unknown. The study pooled second doses at about 4 or about 12 weeks. Here immunoSEQ multiplex PCR was the method, and the copy in TCRdb shows in-frame clones only, minus some. Found here are about 160,000 clones, under 95% of them singletons; the top ten hold roughly 5.6%. This sample stems from a study of T cell responses to AZD1222 COVID-19 vaccine. Findings and caveats of the study: Spike-wide coverage was observed for vaccine-associated CD4 TCRs, with dominant responses at 160-218 and 743-854. Spike-specific TCR breadth and depth grew following two AZD1222 doses. White British people made up most donors, females outnumbered males, and clonal diversity was possibly underestimated.

V dropped 2 bases and J dropped 3 bases, with 13 bases sitting between them. CDR1 MNHEY and CDR2 SVGAGI come from the germline V gene. The CDR3 contains 15 residues. The chain carries TRBV6-5 and TRBJ1-2; D is unresolved. The source of this sequence is an adult who received the AZD1222 COVID-19 vaccine. Material: peripheral blood, obtained 28 days after the second AZD1222 dose. The chain's CDR3 is CASSYTRHSYYGYTF. CDR3 DNA: TGTGCCAGCAGTTACACCCGCCACAGCTACTATGGCTACACCTTC.